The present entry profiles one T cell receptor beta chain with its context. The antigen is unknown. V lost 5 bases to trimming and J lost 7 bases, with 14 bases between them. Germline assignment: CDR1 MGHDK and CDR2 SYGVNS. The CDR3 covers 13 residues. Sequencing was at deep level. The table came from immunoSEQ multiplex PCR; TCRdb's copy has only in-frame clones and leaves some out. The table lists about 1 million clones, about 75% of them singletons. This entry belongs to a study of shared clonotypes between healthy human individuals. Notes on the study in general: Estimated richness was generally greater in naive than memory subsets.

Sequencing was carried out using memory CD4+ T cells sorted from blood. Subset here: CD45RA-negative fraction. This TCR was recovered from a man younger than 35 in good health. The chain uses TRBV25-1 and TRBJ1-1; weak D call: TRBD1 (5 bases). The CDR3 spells CASSPREDGEAFF. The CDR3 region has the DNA TGTGCCAGCAGTCCCAGGGAAGACGGTGAAGCTTTCTTT.